This T cell receptor (beta chain) appears in the sequencing data of a study of blood T cell repertoires in COVID-19. V gave up 0 bases and J gave up 7 bases; unmatched junction bases: 7. The CDR3 is 15 residues long. CDR1 and CDR2 (germline): SGDLS, YYNGEE. Profiling relied on immunoSEQ multiplex PCR, and the TCRdb table lists in-frame clones only, not all of them. There are fewer than 250,000 clones in the sample; 65% to 90% occur only once, and about 4.1% lies in the top ten. The chain carries TRBV9 and TRBJ2-1; TRBD2 aligns across 7 bases. Sequenced material: PBMCs or T cells enriched from blood (not recorded which). The source of this sequence is a woman between 35 and 50 years old with acute COVID-19. CDR3 sequence (DNA): TGTGCCAGCAGCGTAGGTGGGAGGGCCCTTAATGAGCAGTTCTTC. It codes for CASSVGGRALNEQFF.